This TCR beta chain came from a study of blood T cell repertoires in COVID-19. Study-level information: Samples taken during acute and convalescent COVID-19 were collected in the United States, Italy and Spain. PBMCs, B-cell-depleted T cells, or T cells were the source of the cDNA or gDNA that made up the material.

Method: immunoSEQ multiplex PCR; TCRdb's copy keeps in-frame clones and lacks some. The sample contains approximately 210,000 clones, around 88% of which appear only once. The CDR3 is 14 residues long. Per the germline V gene, CDR1 is MNHEY and CDR2 is SVGAGI. V shed 7 bases, J shed 3 bases, and the junction held 6 bases outside the gene matches. Only a few counts were recorded for this clone. Participant age was roughly 18 to 95 years, and participants resided in about two dozen US areas. Cohort allocation depended upon clinical history that participants reported. This clonotype originated in a woman aged 50 to 60 with acute COVID-19. The genes are TRBV6-5 and TRBJ1-5, with 7 bases that match TRBD1. What was sequenced was PBMCs or T cells enriched from blood (not recorded which). CDR3 DNA: TGTGCCAGCACCGTTACAGGGGACAATCAGCCCCAGCATTTT. Protein product: CASTVTGDNQPQHF.